These 23 T cell receptor beta chains came from one sample sequenced in a study of blood T cell repertoires in COVID-19. Produced via immunoSEQ multiplex PCR; TCRdb's table is partial and in-frame only. The sample has about 48,000 clones, about nine tenths seen once. Sequenced input: peripheral blood. All receptors derive from a woman at least 80 years old with COVID-19, enrolled during active disease.

The V gene is TRBV5-1, the J gene TRBJ2-5; 8 nucleotides line up with TRBD1. This CDR3 region has 15 residues. The ends lost 3 bases at V and 5 bases at J; junction bases unmatched: 9. Germline loops: CDR1 SGHRS, CDR2 YFSETQ. CDR3 DNA sequence: TGCGCCAGCAGCTCACATCCAGGGGGCGAGGAGACCCAGTACTTC. Protein product: CASSSHPGGEETQYF.

The genes are TRBV7-2 and TRBJ2-7, with D possibly being TRBD1 (5 bases). Germline V gives CDR1 SGHTA, CDR2 FQGNSA. The CDR3 runs to 17 residues. Trimming stripped 3 bases from V and 2 bases from J, with 20 bases between. The CDR3 DNA is TGTGCCAGCAGCTTCAGCCCCAACCTAGACAGCACCTACGAGCAGTACTTC. Translating it yields CASSFSPNLDSTYEQYF. The full variable domain, with the rest looked up from reference TRBV7-2 and TRBJ2-7, is GAGVSQSPSNKVTEKGKDVELRCDPISGHTALYWYRQSLGQGLEFLIYFQGNSAPDKSGLPSDRFSAERTGGSVSTLTIQRTQQEDSAVYLCASSFSPNLDSTYEQYFGPGTRLTVT.

The chain has TRBV6-6 and TRBJ2-1, with TRBD2 identical over 10 bases. Germline V gene data show CDR1 as MNHNY and CDR2 as SVGAGI (reference sequence). The CDR3 totals 14 residues. Losses at the gene ends were 2 bases for V and 6 bases for J; bases not matched to a gene: 1. The CDR3 protein is CASSYSGGANEQFF. The CDR3 nucleotides are TGTGCCAGCAGTTACAGCGGGGGGGCCAATGAGCAGTTCTTC.

V gene TRBV18 combines with J gene TRBJ2-1; TRBD2 might be the D (6 bases). CDR3 size: 17 residues. Germline V gene lookup returns CDR1 KGHSH and CDR2 LQKENI. The V end lost 1 base, the J end lost 5 bases, and 18 bases lay between the germline ends. The CDR3 DNA reads TGTGCCAGCTCACCACAAGGCGCGGGAATGAGGAACAATGAGCAGTTCTTC. Encoded protein: CASSPQGAGMRNNEQFF.

The chain recombines TRBV7-2 with TRBJ1-5, with a weak D call TRBD1 (6 bases). The ends were cut back, 0 bases at V and 6 bases at J, with 12 bases in the middle. From germline, CDR1 is SGHTA and CDR2 FQGNSA. The CDR3 is made up of 15 amino acids. DNA of the CDR3: TGTGCCAGCAGCTTAGCGTTTCCAGGGGTTCAGCCCCAGCATTTT. Translating it yields CASSLAFPGVQPQHF.

This sequence joins TRBV28 and TRBJ1-2; 9 bases are a match to TRBD1. CDR1 and CDR2 from the germline V gene are MDHEN and SYDVKM. Trimming cost V 3 bases and J 4 bases; bases outside gene matches: 3. The CDR3 totals 14 residues. As DNA, the CDR3 is TGTGCCAGCAGTTTCGTGGACAGGGGCTATGGCTACACCTTC. It encodes CASSFVDRGYGYTF.

This clone was counted between two and nine times. This chain connects TRBV5-1 to TRBJ1-1; 8 bases line up with TRBD1. The CDR3 has 16 residues. The V gene's germline CDR1 is SGHRS and CDR2 YFSETQ. Trimming took 3 bases from V and 0 from J; bases not matched to a gene: 7. The CDR3 is CASSSGQVTMNTEAFF. In DNA form, the CDR3 reads TGCGCCAGCAGCTCGGGACAGGTTACCATGAACACTGAAGCTTTCTTT.

The V call is TRBV27, the J call TRBJ2-3; no reliable D call. The CDR3 has 14 residues. V lost 1 base to trimming and J lost 2 bases, with 7 bases between them. Germline CDR1 and CDR2: MNHEY and SMNVEV (reference sequence). CDR3 amino acids: CASSLFLATDTQYF. The CDR3 DNA follows: TGTGCCAGCAGTTTATTCCTGGCCACAGATACGCAGTATTTT.

The chain uses TRBV7-8 and TRBJ1-6; tentative D call: TRBD1 (5 bases). Trimming took off 2 bases at V and 10 bases at J, with 18 bases between the two ends. In germline, CDR1 is SGHVS, CDR2 FQNEAQ. The length of the CDR3 is 16 residues. CDR3 sequence reads: CASSLRPGGAWSPLHF. In DNA, the CDR3 is TGTGCCAGCAGCTTAAGGCCGGGAGGGGCTTGGTCACCCCTCCACTTT.

In this sample, this clone turned up a few times. In the same sample, other DNA sequences code for this CDR3. The gene calls are TRBV19 and TRBJ2-7; 9 bases agree with TRBD2. The CDR3 is 15 amino acids. Per the germline V gene, CDR1 is LNHDA and CDR2 is SQIVND (reference sequence). Trimming cost V 3 bases and J 4 bases; bases outside gene matches: 7. DNA of the CDR3: TGTGCCAGTAGTATTCAAGCGGGGGGTCGTTACGAGCAGTACTTC. It codes for CASSIQAGGRYEQYF. Based on the CDR3 plus reference TRBV19 and TRBJ2-7, the full variable domain is DGGITQSPKYLFRKEGQNVTLSCEQNLNHDAMYWYRQDPGQGLRLIYYSQIVNDFQKGDIAEGYSVSREKKESFPLTVTSAQKNPTAFYLCASSIQAGGRYEQYFGPGTRLTVT.

This clone was detected only once. This chain uses TRBV21-1 with TRBJ1-5; TRBD1 is the table's D call, not checked against the DNA. TRBV21-1 is noted as a pseudogene. The CDR3 loop spans 15 amino acids. The CDR3 nucleotides read TGTGCCAGCAGCACAAAAGGGGGCCTCAATCAGCCCCAGCATTTT. As protein: CASSTKGGLNQPQHF.

The J gene is TRBJ1-1, the V gene TRBV2, with 7 bases that match TRBD1. The CDR3 is 14 amino acids. Germline V lookup: CDR1 SNHLY, CDR2 FYNNEI. V gave up 5 bases and J gave up 0 bases; unmatched junction bases: 3. CDR3 DNA sequence: TGTGCCAGCAGTATGGGACAGATGAACACTGAAGCTTTCTTT. Translating gives CASSMGQMNTEAFF.

The CDR3 nucleotides read TGTGCCAGCAGGTTAGGGTACAGGGACACTGAAGCTTTCTTT. Protein: CASRLGYRDTEAFF. V gene TRBV9 combines with J gene TRBJ1-1; D might be TRBD1 (6 bases). The CDR3 runs to 14 residues. V lost 5 bases and J 3 bases, leaving 14 bases between the germline ends. Germline-derived CDR1 and CDR2 are SGDLS and YYNGEE.

CDR3 sequence: CASSELGGVTDTQYF. Written as DNA, the CDR3 is TGTGCCAGCAGTGAATTGGGTGGAGTCACAGATACGCAGTATTTT. The rearrangement joins TRBV2 to TRBJ2-3; D uncertain. V lost 2 bases and J 2 bases, leaving 11 bases between the germline ends. Per germline, CDR1 SNHLY and CDR2 FYNNEI. The CDR3 loop spans 15 amino acids.

This clone came up a few times. This sequence joins TRBV6-4 and TRBJ1-1, with a tentative D call TRBD1 (5 bases). The germline gives CDR1 MRHNA, CDR2 SNTAGT. V lost 5 bases and J lost 1, with 8 bases in between. The CDR3 runs to 13 residues. The DNA for the CDR3 is TGTGCCAGCAGTCCACAGGAGAACACTGAAGCTTTCTTT. Translation: CASSPQENTEAFF.

J is TRBJ1-2 and V is TRBV7-8; no firm D call. The CDR3 has 16 residues. Germline CDR1 is SGHVS and CDR2 is FQNEAQ. V was pared by 1 base and J by 8 bases, with 20 bases between. The CDR3 DNA is TGTGCCAGCAGCTTAGGTTTAGAGGAGGCGGGCTTCGGCTACACCTTC. It translates to CASSLGLEEAGFGYTF.

The J gene is TRBJ1-1, the V gene TRBV27; 10 bases map to TRBD1. The germline CDR1 and CDR2 sequences are MNHEY and SMNVEV (reference sequence). Trimming cost V 2 bases and J 10 bases; bases outside gene matches: 7. The length of the CDR3 is 14 residues. The CDR3 sequence is CASSLRGQGLRAFF. CDR3 in DNA: TGTGCCAGCAGTTTAAGGGGACAGGGGCTTAGAGCTTTCTTT.

This sequence joins TRBV28 and TRBJ2-7, with 10 bases lining up with TRBD1. The CDR3 runs 16 residues. Unmatched junction bases numbered 14, after V lost 10 bases and J lost 2 bases. Germline values: CDR1 MDHEN, CDR2 SYDVKM. CDR3 sequence reads: CATEGPYGTGAYEQYF. CDR3 coding DNA: TGTGCCACCGAAGGGCCTTACGGGACAGGGGCCTACGAGCAGTACTTC.

The V gene is TRBV6-5, the J gene TRBJ1-1; 8 positions agree with TRBD1. The CDR3 covers 14 residues. V gave up 4 bases and J gave up 2 bases; unmatched junction bases: 3. Germline-derived CDR1 and CDR2 are MNHEY and SVGAGI. DNA of the CDR3: TGTGCCAGCAGTTTCAGGGGGCTTAACACTGAAGCTTTCTTT. It is translated as CASSFRGLNTEAFF.

V and J are TRBV6-5 and TRBJ1-5; TRBD1 agrees at 9 bases. Germline V gene lookup returns CDR1 MNHEY and CDR2 SVGAGI. V was pared by 6 bases and J by 2 bases, with 5 bases of the junction left unmatched. The CDR3 contains 15 residues. The CDR3 loop reads CASSPDRGGNQPQHF. The CDR3 DNA reads TGTGCCAGCAGCCCGGACAGGGGTGGCAATCAGCCCCAGCATTTT.

The chain uses TRBV7-9 and TRBJ1-2; D unclear. Germline CDR1 is SEHNR and CDR2 is FQNEAQ (reference sequence). The CDR3 has 14 residues. V was shortened by 4 bases and J by 4 bases, with 13 bases between the two germline ends. This CDR3 is CASSYGHPLYGYTF. The DNA for the CDR3 is TGTGCCAGCAGCTATGGCCACCCGCTCTATGGCTACACCTTC.

In nucleotides, the CDR3 is TGTGCCTGGAGTGTACAGGACAGGGGCTATTCACCCCTCCACTTT. It translates to CAWSVQDRGYSPLHF. The gene calls are TRBV30 and TRBJ1-6; TRBD1 matches at 9 bases. J gave up 8 bases and V 0 bases, and 5 bases lay outside the gene matches. There are 15 residues in the CDR3. Germline-derived CDR1 and CDR2 are GTSNPN and SVGIG (reference sequence).

V is TRBV13 and J is TRBJ2-1, with 13 nucleotides matching TRBD2. The J segment lost 8 bases and the V segment lost 2 bases, leaving 6 bases of the junction unmatched. CDR3 length equals 16 residues. Per the germline V gene, CDR1 is PRHDT and CDR2 is FYEKMQ (reference sequence). CDR3 amino acids: CASSLTTSGRSYEQFF. In DNA form, the CDR3 reads TGTGCCAGCAGCTTAACGACTAGCGGGAGGTCGTATGAGCAGTTCTTC.